One TCR beta chain is described in this entry. No antigen is known for it. The germline V gene encodes CDR1 SGHRS and CDR2 YFSETQ. The V segment lost 4 bases and the J segment 7 bases; nucleotides outside the gene matches: 10. This CDR3 is built from 17 residues. The sample comes from a study of T cell repertoires in cytomegalovirus infection. MiXCR, applied by TCRdb to the reads, yields one record per CDR3 protein. The sample has 250,000 to 300,000 distinct CDR3 sequences; 22% are singletons. This TCR was sampled from a human donor in good health (CMV status not recorded). Some clones in this sample may be carry-over from other donors' samples. The input for sequencing was cultured PBMCs, taken from culture after CMV antigen stimulation. This chain joins TRBV5-1 and TRBJ2-1; 14 positions match TRBD2. This chain's CDR3 is CASSKGTGLAGGNEQFF. CDR3 DNA: TGCGCCAGCAGCAAGGGGACCGGACTAGCGGGAGGAAATGAGCAGTTCTTC.